Following are 2 T cell receptor beta chains from one sample sequenced in a study of blood T cell repertoires in COVID-19. Produced via immunoSEQ multiplex PCR; TCRdb's table is partial and in-frame only. The profile covers 95,000 to 150,000 clones, with about 80% appearing a single time and about 4% taken by the ten largest. The sequenced sample was peripheral blood. The receptors derive from a woman in her forties or fifties with acute or convalescent COVID-19.

About this clone: One junction end does not reproduce the germline sequence, and a read error may be involved. V and J are TRBV12-3 or TRBV12-4 and TRBJ1-1; D unresolved. This CDR3 is built from 13 residues. DNA for the CDR3: TGTGCCAACAGTTTAGGCGCGGGGACTGAAGCTTTCTTT. This codes for CANSLGAGTEAFF.

The V call is TRBV9, the J call TRBJ2-5; 12 nucleotides agree with TRBD2. V gave up 4 bases and J gave up 3 bases; unmatched junction bases: 7. Germline loops: CDR1 SGDLS, CDR2 YYNGEE. The CDR3 contains 16 residues. The CDR3 loop reads CASSKPSGGEKETQYF. CDR3 sequence (DNA): TGTGCCAGCAGCAAACCTAGCGGGGGGGAAAAAGAGACCCAGTACTTC.